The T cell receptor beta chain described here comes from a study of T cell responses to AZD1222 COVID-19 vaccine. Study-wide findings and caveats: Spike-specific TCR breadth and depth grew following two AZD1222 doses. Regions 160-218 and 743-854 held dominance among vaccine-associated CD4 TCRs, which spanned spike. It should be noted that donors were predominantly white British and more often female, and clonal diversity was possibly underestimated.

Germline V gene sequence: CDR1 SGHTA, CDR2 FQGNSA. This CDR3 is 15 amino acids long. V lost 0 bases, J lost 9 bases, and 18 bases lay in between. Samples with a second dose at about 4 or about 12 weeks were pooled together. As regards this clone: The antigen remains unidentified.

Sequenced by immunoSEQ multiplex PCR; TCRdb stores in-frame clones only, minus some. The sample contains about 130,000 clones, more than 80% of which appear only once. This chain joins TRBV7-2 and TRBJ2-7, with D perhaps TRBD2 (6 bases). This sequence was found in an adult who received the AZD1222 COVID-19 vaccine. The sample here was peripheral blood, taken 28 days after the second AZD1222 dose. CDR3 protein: CASSLAQGLGGVQYF. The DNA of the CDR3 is TGTGCCAGCAGCTTAGCTCAGGGACTCGGTGGGGTGCAGTACTTC.